The 30 T cell receptor beta chains reported below all come from one sample, sequenced in a study of T cell repertoires in cytomegalovirus infection. No cognate antigen is known for these TCRs. TCRdb independently ran MiXCR on the reads; one entry per CDR3 protein. Among about 500,000 distinct CDR3 sequences listed, 30% to 35% were seen once. This specimen consisted of cultured PBMCs, obtained from culture after CMV antigen stimulation. These receptors were collected from a human donor in good health (CMV status not recorded). Some clones in this sample may be carry-over from other donors' samples.

This clonotype was found many times. The chain employs TRBV7-8 and TRBJ1-1; D is undetermined. Germline V gene data show CDR1 as SGHVS and CDR2 as FQNEAQ. This CDR3 is built from 12 residues. The germline V and J ends were trimmed by 4 bases and 2 bases, with 5 bases remaining between them. As DNA, the CDR3 is TGTGCCAGCAGCTACCGAAACACTGAAGCTTTCTTT. It is translated as CASSYRNTEAFF.

This chain links TRBV7-9 with TRBJ1-4; D ambiguous. Germline V gives CDR1 SEHNR, CDR2 FQNEAQ (reference sequence). The V end was cut by 4 bases, the J end by 2 bases, with 11 bases between. The CDR3 is 15 residues long. DNA of the CDR3: TGTGCCAGCAGCTATCCCAAAGGGACTAATGAAAAACTGTTTTTT. This gives the protein CASSYPKGTNEKLFF.

This rearrangement joins TRBV29-1 to TRBJ1-1; TRBD1 matches 8 bases. The CDR3 is made up of 12 amino acids. The V and J ends lost 4 bases and 5 bases, in that order; junction bases with no gene match: 3. Germline CDR1 is SQVTM and CDR2 is ANQGSEA. The CDR3 here is CSVGQGKTEAFF. The CDR3 DNA reads TGCAGCGTTGGACAGGGGAAAACTGAAGCTTTCTTT.

There are many counts of this clonotype. The chain combines TRBV7-2 with TRBJ2-2; D is possibly TRBD1 or TRBD2 (5 bases each). The germline CDR1 and CDR2 sequences are SGHTA and FQGNSA. This CDR3 is built from 15 residues. Trimming pared 7 bases from V and 0 bases from J, leaving 12 bases between. The CDR3 DNA sequence: TGTGCCAGCACCCCGGGGCTCACGAACACCGGGGAGCTGTTTTTT. Encoded protein: CASTPGLTNTGELFF.

The count of this clonotype is one. An end of the junction does not agree with germline; a read error may underlie this. The rearrangement joins TRBV19 to TRBJ1-5, with D uncertain. The germline gives CDR1 LNHDA, CDR2 SQIVND (reference sequence). The CDR3 runs to 13 residues. The CDR3 spells CASSITTIGPLYF. As DNA, the CDR3 is TGTGCCAGTAGTATCACGACGATCGGGCCTTTGTATTTT.

A few counts support this clonotype. The chain links TRBV5-6 to TRBJ2-5; the match to TRBD2 covers 9 bases. The CDR3 runs 17 residues. Per the germline V gene, CDR1 is SGHDT and CDR2 is YYEEEE. Trimming removed 1 base from V and 8 bases from J; junction bases left unmatched: 15. DNA of the CDR3: TGTGCCAGCAGCTTGTTCCGGCTGGCGCGGGAGGGGCCAACCCAGTACTTC. Translating it yields CASSLFRLAREGPTQYF.

This clonotype showed up just a few times. CDR3 bases: TGCGCCAGCAGCCAAGTTAGCGCAGATACGCAGTATTTT. It is translated as CASSQVSADTQYF. This sequence joins TRBV4-3 and TRBJ2-3, with D perhaps matching TRBD2 (5 bases). The V and J ends lost 1 base and 4 bases respectively, with 6 bases between them. The CDR3 length is 13 residues. Germline CDR1 is LGHNA and CDR2 is YSLEER.

This chain joins TRBV14 and TRBJ2-1, with TRBD2 matching over 7 bases. The ends lost 3 bases at V and 8 bases at J; junction bases unmatched: 10. The CDR3 has 15 amino acids. Germline V CDR1 and CDR2: SGHDN, FVKESK. The CDR3 loop is CASSQDRTRSHEQFF. As DNA, the CDR3 is TGTGCCAGCAGCCAGGACCGGACTAGGTCACATGAGCAGTTCTTC. Filled out from reference TRBV14 and TRBJ2-1, the complete variable domain reads EAGVTQFPSHSVIEKGQTVTLRCDPISGHDNLYWYRRVMGKEIKFLLHFVKESKQDESGMPNNRFLAERTGGTYSTLKVQPAELEDSGVYFCASSQDRTRSHEQFFGPGTRLTVL.

Only a few counts were recorded for this clonotype. This chain uses TRBV25-1 with TRBJ2-2, with no clear D. Germline lookup yields CDR1 MGHDK and CDR2 SYGVNS. The CDR3 is 14 amino acids. V lost 5 bases and J 1 base, leaving 8 bases between the germline ends. This CDR3 reads CASSPSKNTGELFF. CDR3 in DNA: TGTGCCAGCAGTCCATCAAAGAACACCGGGGAGCTGTTTTTT.

This clonotype was seen more than once but under ten times. V and J are TRBV10-3 and TRBJ1-1; 9 bases fit TRBD1. Losses at the gene ends were 8 bases for V and 0 bases for J; bases not matched to a gene: 4. The CDR3 length is 14 residues. The germline CDR1 and CDR2 sequences are ENHRY and SYGVKD. CDR3 DNA: TGTGCCATCGGCGGACAGGGGTTGAACACTGAAGCTTTCTTT. It is translated as CAIGGQGLNTEAFF.

The chain recombines TRBV19 with TRBJ2-4, with D perhaps matching TRBD2 (6 bases). V gave up 4 bases and J gave up 0 bases, with 16 bases separating them. The CDR3 extends over 17 amino acids. Germline CDR1 and CDR2: LNHDA and SQIVND (reference sequence). The CDR3 nucleotides read TGTGCCAGTAGTACGTTGACGCGCGGGACAGCCAAAAACATTCAGTACTTC. It specifies CASSTLTRGTAKNIQYF.

This clonotype was counted a few times. The J gene is TRBJ2-1, the V gene TRBV12-3 or TRBV12-4, with 7 bases identical to TRBD1. J gave up 9 bases and V 5 bases, and 4 bases lay outside the gene matches. The CDR3 length is 12 residues. The CDR3 reads CASSPTGAEQFF. CDR3 sequence (DNA): TGTGCCAGCAGTCCAACAGGGGCTGAGCAGTTCTTC.

The V gene is TRBV10-2, the J gene TRBJ2-4, with D possibly being TRBD2 (5 bases). The V gene's germline CDR1 is WSHSY and CDR2 SAAADI. V dropped 6 bases and J dropped 5 bases, with 14 bases sitting between them. This CDR3 is built from 14 residues. The CDR3 sequence: CASRSGVEENIQYF. CDR3 bases: TGCGCCAGCAGGTCCGGTGTGGAGGAAAACATTCAGTACTTC.

The chain is built from TRBV6-2 or TRBV6-3 and TRBJ2-1; D remains unclear. V lost 2 bases and J lost 9, with 14 bases in between. There are 14 residues in the CDR3. The germline gives CDR1 MNHEY, CDR2 SVGEGT. For the CDR3, the DNA is TGTGCCAGCAGTTACCTGGGAAGGAGTGGTGAGCAGTTCTTC. Residues: CASSYLGRSGEQFF.

This sequence joins TRBV7-9 and TRBJ2-7; D is possibly TRBD2 (5 bases). CDR1 and CDR2 (germline): SEHNR, FQNEAQ (reference sequence). V lost 5 bases to trimming and J lost 4 bases, with 15 bases between them. This CDR3 contains 14 residues. CDR3 sequence (DNA): TGTGCCAGCAGCACTCCTAGCCGGGCTTACGAGCAGTACTTC. Encoded protein: CASSTPSRAYEQYF.

This chain links TRBV30 with TRBJ2-5, with 8 bases lining up with TRBD1. After removal of 4 bases from V and 5 bases from J, the junction contained 6 bases not matched to a gene. The length of the CDR3 is 13 residues. Germline CDR1 is GTSNPN and CDR2 is SVGIG (reference sequence). The DNA for the CDR3 is TGTGCCTGGATTGACAGGGGTGGTGAGACCCAGTACTTC. This translates into CAWIDRGGETQYF.

This clonotype was observed a handful of times. The gene calls are TRBV7-2 and TRBJ2-1, with TRBD2 matching 8 bases. The junction had 11 bases not matched to a gene; V was cut back by 5 bases and J by 5 bases. There are 16 residues in the CDR3. CDR1 SGHTA and CDR2 FQGNSA come from the germline V gene. For the CDR3, the DNA is TGTGCCAGCAGCGCCGCCGGTCAGCGGGAGAACAATGAGCAGTTCTTC. Translation: CASSAAGQRENNEQFF.

This clonotype was picked up a small number of times. This rearrangement joins TRBV7-2 to TRBJ1-5, with D perhaps matching TRBD1 (5 bases). The CDR3 length is 19 residues. V lost 1 base and J lost 1, with 20 bases in between. The V gene's germline CDR1 is SGHTA and CDR2 FQGNSA. The CDR3 here is CASSLVGLRGSMSNQPQHF. CDR3 in DNA: TGTGCCAGCAGCTTAGTGGGTTTACGGGGCAGCATGAGCAATCAGCCCCAGCATTTT.

The CDR3 protein is CASSEWSGGGYTF. CDR3 DNA: TGCGCCAGCAGTGAGTGGTCAGGGGGCGGCTACACCTTC. The chain is built from TRBV10-1 and TRBJ1-2, with 8 bases that match TRBD1. Trimming removed 1 base from V and 8 bases from J; junction bases left unmatched: 3. CDR3 length: 13 residues. Germline assignment: CDR1 WNHNN and CDR2 SYGVQD (reference sequence).

This rearrangement joins TRBV15 to TRBJ2-5; the D gene is possibly TRBD2 (7 bases). The length of the CDR3 is 14 residues. Per germline, CDR1 LNHNV and CDR2 YYDKDF (reference sequence). Between the trimmed V and J ends, which lost 4 bases and 8 bases, there was a span of 17 bases. The CDR3 DNA reads TGTGCCACCAGCAACAAAGGGGGAGGGGATACCCAGTACTTC. It encodes CATSNKGGGDTQYF.

The chain combines TRBV28 with TRBJ2-1; D is possibly TRBD1 or TRBD2 (6 bases each). Trimming left V 10 bases short and J 0 bases short, with 19 bases between. CDR3 length: 16 amino acids. The germline V gene encodes CDR1 MDHEN and CDR2 SYDVKM. Written as DNA, the CDR3 is TGTGCCACCCAAGGGGGGACTCACGTCTCCTACAATGAGCAGTTCTTC. Its protein product is CATQGGTHVSYNEQFF.

This clonotype was detected a few times. The J gene is TRBJ1-1, the V gene TRBV6-6; unclear D gene. The CDR3 length is 12 residues. Trimming cost V 6 bases and J 0 bases, with 5 bases left between them. Germline loops: CDR1 MNHNY, CDR2 SVGAGI (reference sequence). CDR3 nucleotide sequence: TGTGCCAGCAGCGCCGTGAACACTGAAGCTTTCTTT. Residues: CASSAVNTEAFF.

Details on this clonotype: At one end the junction does not follow the germline gene, possibly because of a read error. The gene calls are TRBV19 and TRBJ2-7; TRBD2 agrees at 9 bases. CDR1 is LNHDA, CDR2 SQIVND, per germline (reference sequence). The length of the CDR3 is 14 residues. CDR3 residues: CASKLAGEAYEHYF. The CDR3 region has the DNA TGTGCCAGTAAACTAGCGGGTGAAGCCTACGAGCATTACTTC. The full variable domain, its missing parts supplied by reference TRBV19 and TRBJ2-7, is DGGITQSPKYLFRKEGQNVTLSCEQNLNHDAMYWYRQDPGQGLRLIYYSQIVNDFQKGDIAEGYSVSREKKESFPLTVTSAQKNPTAFYLCASKLAGEAYEHYFGPGTRLTVT.

This chain links TRBV27 with TRBJ2-1; 8 bases fit TRBD2. J was trimmed by 7 bases and V by 8 bases; bases with no gene match: 7. Germline V gene lookup returns CDR1 MNHEY and CDR2 SMNVEV (reference sequence). The CDR3 loop spans 13 amino acids. The CDR3: CASGASGLNEQFF. In DNA, the CDR3 is TGTGCCAGCGGGGCTAGCGGGTTGAATGAGCAGTTCTTC.

This clonotype has ten or more counts. This sequence joins TRBV7-2 and TRBJ2-7, with 8 bases fitting TRBD2. V gave up 2 bases and J gave up 0 bases; unmatched junction bases: 0. CDR1 is SGHTA and CDR2 is FQGNSA in the germline V gene. The CDR3 has 14 amino acids. For the CDR3, the DNA is TGTGCCAGCAGCTTAAGCGGGAGCTCCTACGAGCAGTACGTC. It is translated as CASSLSGSSYEQYV.

This clonotype was detected many times. The chain links TRBV7-2 to TRBJ2-1; TRBD2 matches 10 bases. V lost 7 bases to trimming and J lost 6 bases; unmatched junction nucleotides: 12. Germline V gene lookup returns CDR1 SGHTA and CDR2 FQGNSA. The CDR3 has 16 residues. The CDR3 sequence is CASTSSALAGINEQFF. As DNA, the CDR3 is TGTGCCAGCACATCTTCTGCACTAGCGGGAATCAATGAGCAGTTCTTC.

J is TRBJ2-1 and V is TRBV7-2, with TRBD2 as a possible D gene (5 bases). This CDR3 has 15 amino acids. Germline CDR1 is SGHTA and CDR2 is FQGNSA. Trimming stripped 5 bases from V and 0 bases from J, with 11 bases between. This CDR3 is CASSRTASSYNEQFF. As DNA, the CDR3 is TGTGCCAGCAGCCGGACTGCCAGCTCCTACAATGAGCAGTTCTTC.

V and J are TRBV19 and TRBJ2-1; 8 bases map to TRBD2. There are 15 residues in the CDR3. Looked up from germline, CDR1 is LNHDA and CDR2 is SQIVND (reference sequence). V lost 5 bases to trimming and J lost 10 bases; unmatched junction nucleotides: 13. The CDR3 coding sequence is TGTGCCAGTAGTCCCGGTGGTGGACTAGCCTTAGAGCAGTTCTTC. This translates into CASSPGGGLALEQFF.

This chain links TRBV28 with TRBJ2-7, with D perhaps TRBD2 (6 bases). Germline CDR1 is MDHEN and CDR2 is SYDVKM. The CDR3 loop spans 15 amino acids. V was pared by 6 bases and J by 0 bases, with 15 bases between. The CDR3: CASSPTGESSYEQYV. CDR3 sequence (DNA): TGTGCCAGCAGCCCTACGGGGGAGAGCTCCTACGAGCAGTACGTC.

This clonotype has more than one count but fewer than ten. V gene TRBV7-2 combines with J gene TRBJ1-4; D unclear. V lost 0 bases, J lost 8 bases, and 16 bases lay in between. From germline, CDR1 is SGHTA and CDR2 FQGNSA. CDR3 length: 16 residues. The CDR3 region has the DNA TGTGCCAGCAGCTTAGCGAGCCACTCGACCGGGGAAAAACTGTTTTTT. Protein: CASSLASHSTGEKLFF.